These T cell receptor beta chains were read from a single sample in a study of T cells in Graves' hyperthyroidism and ophthalmopathy. TCRdb re-called the multiplex PCR reads with MiXCR, one entry per CDR3 protein. This sample yields around 390,000 distinct CDR3 sequences, of which about 14% are seen a single time; about 20% belongs to the top ten. Material for sequencing was blood. Source of these receptors: a woman aged 30 to 39 with Graves' ophthalmopathy. The CDR3 runs from the conserved cysteine through the conserved F or W. A D gene is named only where the DNA matches it firmly. Clone size is given for some rows only: seen once, a few or many times, or a class if the clone is expanded.

abundance | len | j_gene | d_gene | v_gene | CDR3aa | CDR3nt
few | 17 | TRBJ2-2 | TRBD2 | TRBV7-2 | CASSLSGLAGVTGELFF | TGTGCCAGCAGCTTATCGGGACTAGCGGGGGTCACCGGGGAGCTGTTTTTT
many | 12 | TRBJ2-1 | . | TRBV11-3 | CASSLDSNEQFF | TGTGCCAGCAGTTTAGACAGCAATGAGCAGTTCTTC
few | 20 | TRBJ2-3 | TRBD2 | TRBV18 | CASSPVSSGGPGLSTDTQYF | TGTGCCAGCTCACCCGTTTCTAGCGGGGGGCCGGGGCTTAGCACAGATACGCAGTATTTT
many | 14 | TRBJ2-7 | . | TRBV3-1 | CASSEGGRAYEQYF | TGTGCCAGCAGCGAAGGGGGGCGCGCCTACGAGCAGTACTTC
few | 16 | TRBJ2-2 | TRBD1 | TRBV10-3 | CAINPSGTGNTGELFF | TGTGCCATCAACCCCTCCGGGACAGGGAACACCGGGGAGCTGTTTTTT
many | 16 | TRBJ2-3 | TRBD2 | TRBV11-2 | CASSLSFGGSTDTQYF | TGTGCCAGCAGCTTATCGTTCGGGGGGAGCACAGATACGCAGTATTTT
many | 18 | TRBJ2-5 | TRBD2 | TRBV20-1 | CSAGPGTSGGYGQETQYF | TGCAGTGCTGGGCCGGGGACTAGCGGGGGGTACGGGCAGGAGACCCAGTACTTC
. | 16 | TRBJ2-1 | TRBD2 | TRBV20-1 | CSASSLRGGGYSEQFF | TGCAGTGCTAGCTCGCTTCGCGGGGGGGGCTACAGTGAGCAGTTCTTC
many | 17 | TRBJ2-7 | TRBD1 | TRBV27 | CASSFSSGQAYTYEQYF | TGTGCCAGCAGTTTCTCGTCAGGACAGGCCTACACCTACGAGCAGTACTTC
few | 16 | TRBJ2-7 | TRBD2 | TRBV20-1 | CSARDRLAGGPREQYF | TGCAGTGCTAGAGATAGACTAGCGGGGGGGCCGCGCGAGCAGTACTTC
many | 15 | TRBJ1-5 | . | TRBV19 | CASSIIRGLWQPQHF | TGTGCCAGTAGTATAATAAGGGGGTTGTGGCAGCCCCAGCATTTT
few | 13 | TRBJ1-2 | TRBD1 | TRBV6-1 | CASSEWDSPRLPF | TGTGCCAGCAGTGAATGGGACAGCCCCCGTCTCCCCTTC
many | 12 | TRBJ1-1 | . | TRBV28 | CASTTGHTEAFF | TGTGCCAGCACAACAGGGCACACTGAAGCTTTCTTT
. | 13 | TRBJ2-7 | . | TRBV4-2 | CASSQDPEGEQYF | TGTGCCAGCAGCCAAGATCCTGAGGGCGAGCAGTACTTC
many | 16 | TRBJ1-6 | TRBD1 | TRBV10-3 | CAINKGGDSRNSPLHF | TGTGCCATCAATAAGGGAGGGGACAGTCGAAATTCACCCCTCCACTTT
many | 16 | TRBJ2-5 | . | TRBV7-9 | CASSRVGTTLPETQYF | TGTGCCAGCAGCCGTGTGGGTACAACCCTCCCAGAGACCCAGTACTTC
many | 15 | TRBJ2-1 | . | TRBV3-1 | CASSQAAGVYNEQFF | TGTGCCAGCAGCCAAGCCGCAGGGGTCTACAATGAGCAGTTCTTC
many | 21 | TRBJ2-1 | TRBD2 | TRBV7-9 | CASSPNKRLAGGSGVYNEQFF | TGTGCCAGCAGCCCGAATAAAAGACTAGCGGGGGGGTCAGGGGTCTACAATGAGCAGTTCTTC
many | 14 | TRBJ2-5 | . | TRBV11-2 | CASSLAVRKETQYF | TGTGCCAGCAGCTTAGCGGTCCGCAAGGAGACCCAGTACTTC
many | 16 | TRBJ2-1 | TRBD1 | TRBV10-3 | CAISGPGQGTDNEQFF | TGTGCCATCAGTGGCCCGGGACAGGGGACCGACAATGAGCAGTTCTTC
many | 13 | TRBJ1-2 | . | TRBV30 | CAWSVQGEYGYTF | TGTGCCTGGAGTGTGCAGGGAGAATATGGCTACACCTTC
few | 15 | TRBJ2-1 | TRBD2 | TRBV28 | CASSPLGSGSYEQFF | TGTGCCAGCAGTCCCTTGGGTAGCGGGAGCTATGAGCAGTTCTTC